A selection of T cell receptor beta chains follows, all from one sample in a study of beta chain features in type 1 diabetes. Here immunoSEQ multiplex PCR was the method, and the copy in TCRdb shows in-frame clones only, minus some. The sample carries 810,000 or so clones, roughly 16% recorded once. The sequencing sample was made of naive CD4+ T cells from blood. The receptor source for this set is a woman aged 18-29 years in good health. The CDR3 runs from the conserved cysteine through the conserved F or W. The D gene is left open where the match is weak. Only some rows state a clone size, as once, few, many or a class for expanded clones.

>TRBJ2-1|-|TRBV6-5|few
CASSLLRSSYNEQFF
TGTGCCAGCAGCCTCCTCCGGAGCTCCTACAATGAGCAGTTCTTC
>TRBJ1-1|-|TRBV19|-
CASSITHFLPNTEAFF
TGTGCCAGTAGTATAACTCACTTCCTTCCGAACACTGAAGCTTTCTTT
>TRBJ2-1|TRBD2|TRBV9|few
CASSVGLAEYNEQFF
TGTGCCAGCAGCGTGGGACTAGCGGAATACAATGAGCAGTTCTTC
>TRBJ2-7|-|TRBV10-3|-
CAARSGYEQYF
TGTGCCGCTCGGTCAGGCTACGAGCAGTACTTC
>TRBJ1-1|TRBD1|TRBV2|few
CASTGQPNTEAFF
TGTGCCAGCACGGGACAGCCGAACACTGAAGCTTTCTTT
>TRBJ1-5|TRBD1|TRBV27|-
CASSYRGTAAGVSNQPQHF
TGTGCCAGCAGTTACCGCGGGACAGCGGCTGGGGTAAGCAATCAGCCCCAGCATTTT
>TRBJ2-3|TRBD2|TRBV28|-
CASSTAGVFADTQYF
TGTGCCAGCAGTACTGCGGGGGTATTTGCCGATACGCAGTATTTT
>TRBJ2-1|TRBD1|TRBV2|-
CASSEGGGPHEQFF
TGTGCCAGCAGTGAAGGAGGGGGCCCCCATGAGCAGTTCTTC
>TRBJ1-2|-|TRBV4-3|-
CASSQDLVLANYGYTF
TGCGCCAGCAGCCAAGACCTGGTCCTGGCTAACTATGGCTACACCTTC
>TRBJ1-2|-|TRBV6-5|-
CASSYSRLHGYTF
TGTGCCAGCAGTTACTCGAGGCTTCATGGCTACACCTTC
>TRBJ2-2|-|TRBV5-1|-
CASSKTGATGELFF
TGCGCCAGCAGCAAGACGGGGGCCACCGGGGAGCTGTTTTTT
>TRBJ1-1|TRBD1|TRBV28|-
CASRQGANTEAFF
TGTGCCAGCAGGCAGGGGGCAAACACTGAAGCTTTCTTT
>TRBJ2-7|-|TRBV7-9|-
CASSPLSGPAPHEQYF
TGTGCCAGCAGCCCCCTTTCGGGGCCAGCGCCCCACGAGCAGTACTTC
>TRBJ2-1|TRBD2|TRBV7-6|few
CASSLAFLAGSEQFF
TGTGCCAGCAGCTTAGCGTTTCTAGCGGGCAGTGAGCAGTTCTTC